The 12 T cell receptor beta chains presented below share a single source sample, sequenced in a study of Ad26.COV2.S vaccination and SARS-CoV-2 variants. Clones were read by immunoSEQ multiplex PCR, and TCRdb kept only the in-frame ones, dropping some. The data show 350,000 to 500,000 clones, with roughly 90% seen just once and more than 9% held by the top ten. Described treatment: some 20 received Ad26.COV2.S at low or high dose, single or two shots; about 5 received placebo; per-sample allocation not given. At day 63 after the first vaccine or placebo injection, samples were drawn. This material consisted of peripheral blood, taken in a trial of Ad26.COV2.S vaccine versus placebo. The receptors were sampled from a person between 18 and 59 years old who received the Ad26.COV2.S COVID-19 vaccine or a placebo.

The CDR3 loop is CASSQDTGLPEAFF. The CDR3 DNA reads TGTGCCAGCAGCCAAGATACAGGGCTTCCTGAAGCTTTCTTT. The rearrangement joins TRBV3-1 (or the pseudogene TRBV3-2) to TRBJ1-1; D is perhaps TRBD1 (6 bases). The CDR3 totals 14 residues. The germline V gene has CDR1 LGHDT and CDR2 YNNKEL (reference sequence). Trimming cost V 0 bases and J 6 bases, with 11 bases left between them.

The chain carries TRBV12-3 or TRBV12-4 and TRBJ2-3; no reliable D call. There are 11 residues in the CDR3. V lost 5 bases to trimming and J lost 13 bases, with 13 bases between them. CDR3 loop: CASSPGRREYF. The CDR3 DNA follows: TGTGCCAGCAGTCCCGGGCGTCGAGAGTATTTT.

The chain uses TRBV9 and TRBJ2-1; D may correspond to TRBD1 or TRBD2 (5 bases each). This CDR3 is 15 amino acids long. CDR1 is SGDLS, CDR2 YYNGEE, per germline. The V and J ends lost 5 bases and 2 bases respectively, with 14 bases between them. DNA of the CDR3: TGTGCCAGCAGACCTCCCTGGGGGACCTACAATGAGCAGTTCTTC. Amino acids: CASRPPWGTYNEQFF.

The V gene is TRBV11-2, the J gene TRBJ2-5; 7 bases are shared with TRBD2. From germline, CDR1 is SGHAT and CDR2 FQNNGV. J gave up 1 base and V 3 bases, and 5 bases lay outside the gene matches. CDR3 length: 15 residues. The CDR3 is CASSFGSGLQETQYF. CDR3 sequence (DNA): TGTGCCAGCAGCTTCGGTAGCGGGCTCCAAGAGACCCAGTACTTC. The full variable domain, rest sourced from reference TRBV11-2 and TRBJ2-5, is EAGVAQSPRYKIIEKRQSVAFWCNPISGHATLYWYQQILGQGPKLLIQFQNNGVVDDSQLPKDRFSAERLKGVDSTLKIQPAKLEDSAVYLCASSFGSGLQETQYFGPGTRLLVL.

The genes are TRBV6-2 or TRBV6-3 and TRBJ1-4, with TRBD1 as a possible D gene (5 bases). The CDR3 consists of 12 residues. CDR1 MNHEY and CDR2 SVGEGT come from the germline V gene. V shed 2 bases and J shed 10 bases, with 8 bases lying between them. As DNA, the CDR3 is TGTGCCAGCAGTTACGAGGGGAGAAAACTGTTTTTT. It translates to CASSYEGRKLFF.

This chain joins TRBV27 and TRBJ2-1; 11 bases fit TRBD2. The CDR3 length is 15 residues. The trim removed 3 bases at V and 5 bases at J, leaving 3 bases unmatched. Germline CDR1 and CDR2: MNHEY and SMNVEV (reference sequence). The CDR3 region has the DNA TGTGCCAGCAGTTTGACTAGCGGGGCACACAATGAGCAGTTCTTC. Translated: CASSLTSGAHNEQFF.

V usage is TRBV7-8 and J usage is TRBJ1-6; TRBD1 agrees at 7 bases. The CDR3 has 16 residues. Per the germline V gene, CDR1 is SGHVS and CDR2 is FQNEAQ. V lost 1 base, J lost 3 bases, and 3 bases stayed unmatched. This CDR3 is CASSLEQGVYNSPLHF. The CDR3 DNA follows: TGTGCCAGCAGCTTAGAGCAGGGGGTCTATAATTCACCCCTCCACTTT. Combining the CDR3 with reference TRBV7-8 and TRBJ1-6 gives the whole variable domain GAGVSQSPRYKVAKRGQDVALRCDPISGHVSLFWYQQALGQGPEFLTYFQNEAQLDKSGLPSDRFFAERPEGSVSTLKIQRTQQEDSAVYLCASSLEQGVYNSPLHFGNGTRLTVT.

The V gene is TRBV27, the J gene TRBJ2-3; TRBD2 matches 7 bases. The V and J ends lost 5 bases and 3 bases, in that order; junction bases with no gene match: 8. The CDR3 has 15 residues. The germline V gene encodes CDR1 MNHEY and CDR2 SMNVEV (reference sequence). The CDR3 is CASSAVGGRTDTQYF. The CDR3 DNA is TGTGCCAGCAGTGCCGTGGGCGGGAGAACAGATACGCAGTATTTT.

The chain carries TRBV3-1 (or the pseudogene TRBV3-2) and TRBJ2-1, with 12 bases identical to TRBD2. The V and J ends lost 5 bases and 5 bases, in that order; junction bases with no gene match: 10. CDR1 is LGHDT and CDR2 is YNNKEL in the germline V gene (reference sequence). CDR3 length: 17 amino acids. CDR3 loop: CASSSRTSGTKNNEQFF. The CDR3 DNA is TGTGCCAGCAGCTCCCGGACTAGCGGGACCAAAAACAATGAGCAGTTCTTC.

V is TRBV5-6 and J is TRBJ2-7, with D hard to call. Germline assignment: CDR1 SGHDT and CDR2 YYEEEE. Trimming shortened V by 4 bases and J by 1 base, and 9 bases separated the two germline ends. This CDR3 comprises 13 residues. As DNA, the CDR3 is TGTGCCAGCAGCGGGTTCAGGTCCTACGAGCAGTACTTC. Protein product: CASSGFRSYEQYF.

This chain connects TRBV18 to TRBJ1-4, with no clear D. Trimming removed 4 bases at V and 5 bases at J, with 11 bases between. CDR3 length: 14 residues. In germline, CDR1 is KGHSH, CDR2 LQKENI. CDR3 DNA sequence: TGTGCCAGCTCACAGCTAGGGTTGAATGAAAAACTGTTTTTT. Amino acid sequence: CASSQLGLNEKLFF.

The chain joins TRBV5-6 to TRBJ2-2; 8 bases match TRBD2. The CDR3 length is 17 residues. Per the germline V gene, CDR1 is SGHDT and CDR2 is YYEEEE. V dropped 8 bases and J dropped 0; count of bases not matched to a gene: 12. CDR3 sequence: CASTREGGYANTGELFF. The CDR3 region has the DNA TGTGCCAGTACCCGGGAGGGCGGATACGCGAACACCGGGGAGCTGTTTTTT.